Listed here are 30 T cell receptor beta chains from one sample, sequenced in a study of OX40 agonist ivuxolimab in advanced cancers. The data were produced by immunoSEQ multiplex PCR, yet TCRdb's version contains in-frame clones alone and is incomplete. The sample lists tens of thousands of clones; 70% to 85% were seen once. Sequenced here: CD4+ or CD8+ T cells sorted from blood, sampled in a trial of the OX40 agonist ivuxolimab. These receptors were collected from an adult with an advanced solid tumor such as melanoma, head and neck, liver or kidney cancer.

The V call is TRBV5-1, the J call TRBJ2-2; a possible D gene is TRBD2 (5 bases). The CDR3 covers 15 residues. CDR1 and CDR2 (germline): SGHRS, YFSETQ. V lost 4 bases and J 4 bases, leaving 14 bases between the germline ends. The CDR3 region has the DNA TGCGCCAGCAGCCCCGGGGAGCCCAGCACCGGGGAGCTGTTTTTT. It yields the protein CASSPGEPSTGELFF.

The chain uses TRBV10-2 and TRBJ2-3; D perhaps matches TRBD2 (6 bases). Trimming cost V 6 bases and J 2 bases, with 18 bases left between them. The CDR3 loop spans 16 amino acids. The germline V gene encodes CDR1 WSHSY and CDR2 SAAADI. The CDR3 reads CASRTRRLEITDTQYF. The CDR3 bases are TGCGCCAGCAGAACCCGGAGACTAGAAATCACAGATACGCAGTATTTT.

The chain has TRBV9 and TRBJ2-3; the D gene is possibly TRBD1 (7 bases). The V end lost 0 bases, the J end lost 2 bases, and 16 bases lay between the germline ends. Germline lookup yields CDR1 SGDLS and CDR2 YYNGEE. This CDR3 has 17 residues. CDR3 coding DNA: TGTGCCAGCAGCGTAGGGAGGGGGCGGGGACCCACAGATACGCAGTATTTT. Amino acids: CASSVGRGRGPTDTQYF.

The chain couples TRBV7-7 to TRBJ2-3; D is perhaps TRBD1 (5 bases). V lost 4 bases and J lost 2, with 10 bases in between. CDR1 is SSHAT and CDR2 is FNYEAQ in the germline V gene (reference sequence). The CDR3 extends over 14 amino acids. DNA of the CDR3: TGTGCCAGCAGCTCGACAGCGACCACAGATACGCAGTATTTT. Translation: CASSSTATTDTQYF.

This clone has just one count. V usage is TRBV19 and J usage is TRBJ1-3; the match to TRBD1 covers 7 bases. The CDR3 totals 17 residues. Losses at the gene ends were 4 bases for V and 2 bases for J; bases not matched to a gene: 11. Germline V lookup: CDR1 LNHDA, CDR2 SQIVND (reference sequence). The CDR3 bases are TGTGCCAGTAGTAACACCGCCGGGACAGCAACTGGAAACACCATATATTTT. Protein product: CASSNTAGTATGNTIYF.

The sample holds a few counts of this clone. This chain joins TRBV19 and TRBJ1-5; 8 bases fit TRBD1. With V trimmed by 2 bases and J by 7 bases, 7 bases remained unmatched. CDR3 length: 15 amino acids. Looked up from germline, CDR1 is LNHDA and CDR2 is SQIVND (reference sequence). The CDR3 loop reads CASSITDRVEQPQHF. The CDR3 coding sequence is TGTGCCAGTAGTATAACGGACAGGGTCGAGCAGCCCCAGCATTTT.

V and J are TRBV29-1 and TRBJ2-2; a weak D match, TRBD2 (5 bases). CDR3 length: 14 residues. V dropped 5 bases and J dropped 2 bases, with 12 bases sitting between them. CDR1 and CDR2 (germline): SQVTM, ANQGSEA. The CDR3 reads CSVQPSRNTGELFF. For the CDR3, the DNA is TGCAGCGTTCAGCCTAGCCGAAACACCGGGGAGCTGTTTTTT.

V usage is TRBV5-4 and J usage is TRBJ2-5; 10 bases line up with TRBD2. This CDR3 has 14 amino acids. Losses at the gene ends were 4 bases for V and 5 bases for J; bases not matched to a gene: 5. Germline CDR1 is SGHNT and CDR2 is YYREEE (reference sequence). The chain's CDR3 is CASSPGLAMETQYF. CDR3 sequence (DNA): TGTGCCAGCAGCCCGGGACTAGCGATGGAGACCCAGTACTTC. The variable domain in full, with the rest retrieved from reference TRBV5-4 and TRBJ2-5, is ETGVTQSPTHLIKTRGQQVTLRCSSQSGHNTVSWYQQALGQGPQFIFQYYREEENGRGNFPPRFSGLQFPNYSSELNVNALELDDSALYLCASSPGLAMETQYFGPGTRLLVL.

The chain is built from TRBV28 and TRBJ1-1; D unclear. Germline V gene sequence: CDR1 MDHEN, CDR2 SYDVKM. The CDR3 contains 12 residues. Deletions cut 6 bases from V and 7 bases from J, with 12 bases between. The CDR3: CASSPTEGEAFF. DNA of the CDR3: TGTGCCAGCAGCCCCACCGAAGGTGAAGCTTTCTTT.

The chain combines TRBV5-6 with TRBJ1-1, with a weak D call TRBD1 (6 bases). V lost 5 bases and J lost 7, with 30 bases in between. This CDR3 is built from 18 residues. Germline lookup yields CDR1 SGHDT and CDR2 YYEEEE. The CDR3 region has the DNA TGTGCCAGCAGTTGGACCGGGACACTTAACCTTTTGAGAAATGAAGCTTTCTTT. Translated, it gives CASSWTGTLNLLRNEAFF.

This clone was detected a few times. CDR3 amino acids: CAWGRGPSPLHF. CDR3 nucleotides: TGTGCCTGGGGCAGAGGGCCTTCACCCCTCCACTTT. The rearrangement joins TRBV30 to TRBJ1-6; D unclear. CDR3 length equals 12 residues. The germline CDR1 and CDR2 sequences are GTSNPN and SVGIG (reference sequence). Trimming shortened V by 5 bases and J by 9 bases, and 11 bases separated the two germline ends.

This chain links TRBV28 with TRBJ2-7; TRBD2 matches at 9 bases. This CDR3 has 16 amino acids. V trimming: 2 bases; J trimming: 5 bases; junction bases outside the gene matches: 10. The germline V gene encodes CDR1 MDHEN and CDR2 SYDVKM. The CDR3 coding sequence is TGTGCCAGCAGTTTAATGGTAGCGGGAGTGTGGCACGAGCAGTACTTC. This gives the protein CASSLMVAGVWHEQYF.

This clone appeared once. V is TRBV5-1 and J is TRBJ1-1; D remains ambiguous. V was trimmed by 1 base and J by 0 bases, leaving 10 bases between them. Germline CDR1 and CDR2: SGHRS and YFSETQ. The CDR3 has 15 residues. CDR3 protein: CASSLSQNMNTEAFF. The CDR3 region has the DNA TGCGCCAGCAGCTTGAGCCAGAACATGAACACTGAAGCTTTCTTT.

There are a few counts of this clone. The chain carries TRBV4-1 and TRBJ2-7; the match to TRBD1 covers 11 bases. Looked up from germline, CDR1 is MGHRA and CDR2 is YSYEKL. With V trimmed by 3 bases and J by 7 bases, 14 bases remained unmatched. The CDR3 totals 17 residues. CDR3 region: CASSHGPFGTGGREQYF. CDR3 DNA: TGCGCCAGCAGCCATGGCCCGTTCGGGACAGGGGGGAGGGAGCAGTACTTC.

V gene TRBV10-2 combines with J gene TRBJ2-3; TRBD2 matches at 8 bases. Germline CDR1 reads WSHSY; CDR2 reads SAAADI. The CDR3 has 14 residues. J lost 7 bases, V lost 4 bases, and 7 bases had no gene match. CDR3 in DNA: TGCGCCAGCAGTGGCGGGAGGATCCCAAATACGCAGTATTTT. Residues: CASSGGRIPNTQYF.

This chain links TRBV29-1 with TRBJ2-1; no firm D call. V lost 3 bases, J lost 8 bases, and 11 bases lay in between. CDR1 and CDR2 from the germline V gene are SQVTM and ANQGSEA. This CDR3 spans 12 amino acids. In DNA, the CDR3 is TGCAGCGTTGACTCCCCTGGGTATGAGCAGTTCTTC. Its protein is CSVDSPGYEQFF.

The rearrangement links TRBV11-2 to TRBJ2-2; maybe TRBD1 (5 bases). Germline values: CDR1 SGHAT, CDR2 FQNNGV. The CDR3 contains 17 residues. Trimming cost V 4 bases and J 6 bases, with 21 bases left between them. The CDR3 coding sequence is TGTGCCAGCAGCTCGCCCGTACGGTCTTCCAGGGCCGGGGAGCTGTTTTTT. Protein sequence: CASSSPVRSSRAGELFF.

This rearrangement joins TRBV5-5 to TRBJ2-3; 13 bases fit TRBD2. Trimming removed 4 bases from V and 2 bases from J; junction bases left unmatched: 10. CDR3 length: 18 amino acids. Germline V gives CDR1 SGHKS, CDR2 YYEKEE (reference sequence). The CDR3 loop is CASSTFGTSGMVTDTQYF. CDR3 nucleotides: TGTGCCAGCAGCACGTTTGGGACTAGCGGGATGGTCACAGATACGCAGTATTTT.

The chain combines TRBV18 with TRBJ2-2, with D perhaps TRBD1 (6 bases). This CDR3 has 16 residues. Trimming left V 2 bases short and J 0 bases short, with 10 bases between. From germline, CDR1 is KGHSH and CDR2 LQKENI. Here the CDR3 DNA reads TGTGCCAGCTCACCATCCGGGACAACGAACACCGGGGAGCTGTTTTTT. Its translation: CASSPSGTTNTGELFF.

The rearrangement uses TRBV5-4 and TRBJ1-6; 7 bases agree with TRBD1. This CDR3 contains 15 residues. Germline assignment: CDR1 SGHNT and CDR2 YYREEE (reference sequence). The V and J ends lost 3 bases and 8 bases, in that order; junction bases with no gene match: 8. CDR3 nucleotide sequence: TGTGCCAGCAGCTCCGGACAGGACTTGGATTCACCCCTCCACTTT. As protein: CASSSGQDLDSPLHF.

V gene TRBV5-1 combines with J gene TRBJ2-7; 9 bases line up with TRBD1. Trimming removed 5 bases from V and 2 bases from J; junction bases left unmatched: 5. CDR1 and CDR2 from the germline V gene are SGHRS and YFSETQ. The CDR3 loop spans 14 amino acids. As DNA, the CDR3 is TGCGCCAGCAGGGGACAGGGCCGCGCCTACGAGCAGTACTTC. This encodes CASRGQGRAYEQYF.

The sample holds a few counts of this clone. CDR3 sequence (DNA): TGTGCCAGCAGTTACTCGAGGGCCCAGAGGAATGAGCAGTTCTTC. It yields the protein CASSYSRAQRNEQFF. This chain uses TRBV6-5 with TRBJ2-1; D is perhaps TRBD2 (5 bases). This CDR3 contains 15 residues. V was trimmed by 0 bases and J by 7 bases, leaving 13 bases between them. Germline V gives CDR1 MNHEY, CDR2 SVGAGI.

The chain joins TRBV11-2 to TRBJ2-2; perhaps D is TRBD1 or TRBD2 (5 bases each). Germline V gene lookup returns CDR1 SGHAT and CDR2 FQNNGV. This CDR3 comprises 13 residues. V was pared by 3 bases and J by 6 bases, with 8 bases between. The CDR3 sequence: CASSFQGAGELFF. In DNA, the CDR3 is TGTGCCAGCAGCTTCCAGGGAGCCGGGGAGCTGTTTTTT.

The chain combines TRBV30 with TRBJ1-1, with D unresolved. This CDR3 comprises 12 residues. The germline V gene has CDR1 GTSNPN and CDR2 SVGIG (reference sequence). V lost 0 bases, J lost 6 bases, and 8 bases lay in between. The CDR3 DNA follows: TGTGCCTGGAGTGTAAGGGCGTCTGAAGCTTTCTTT. Its translation is CAWSVRASEAFF.

The chain is built from TRBV6-6 and TRBJ1-2; D uncertain. This CDR3 region has 14 residues. CDR1 and CDR2 (germline): MNHNY, SVGAGI (reference sequence). Trimming cost V 2 bases and J 2 bases, with 9 bases left between them. This CDR3 reads CASSYGPQNYGYTF. The DNA of the CDR3 is TGTGCCAGCAGTTACGGCCCACAGAACTATGGCTACACCTTC.

The V call is TRBV7-2, the J call TRBJ2-5, with D tentatively TRBD1 (5 bases). The end of the DNA fits TRBJ2-7 better, so the J call may be wrong. The CDR3 contains 15 residues. The V gene's germline CDR1 is SGHTA and CDR2 FQGNSA. CDR3 nucleotide sequence: TGTGCCAGCAGCCCCCGCCAGGGCGACTCCTACGAGCAGTACTTC. This gives the protein CASSPRQGDSYEQYF.

The rearrangement uses TRBV4-2 and TRBJ2-7, with D perhaps being TRBD1 or TRBD2 (6 bases each). The CDR3 sequence is 16 residues long. Germline CDR1 is LGHNA and CDR2 is YNFKEQ. The germline V and J ends were trimmed by 1 base and 2 bases, with 15 bases remaining between them. The CDR3 DNA follows: TGTGCCAGCAGCCAAGCTAGCTGGGGGGCAGCCTACGAGCAGTACTTC. It codes for CASSQASWGAAYEQYF.

This clone has only a few counts. This rearrangement joins TRBV7-9 to TRBJ2-7; D perhaps matches TRBD1 (6 bases). The CDR3 runs 13 residues. The ends were cut back, 5 bases at V and 4 bases at J, with 12 bases in the middle. The germline gives CDR1 SEHNR, CDR2 FQNEAQ (reference sequence). CDR3 loop: CASSDSQGYEQYF. The CDR3 nucleotides read TGTGCCAGCAGCGACTCCCAGGGGTACGAGCAGTACTTC.

The gene calls are TRBV11-2 and TRBJ2-2; 11 nucleotides line up with TRBD2. Germline V gene data show CDR1 as SGHAT and CDR2 as FQNNGV. The length of the CDR3 is 15 residues. V dropped 5 bases and J dropped 4; count of bases not matched to a gene: 3. The CDR3 nucleotides read TGTGCCAGCAGCACGGGACTAGCGGTCACCGGGGAGCTGTTTTTT. This sequence encodes CASSTGLAVTGELFF.

There are a few counts of this clone. Other DNA sequences in this specimen translate into the identical CDR3. The rearrangement uses TRBV5-6 and TRBJ1-4; no clear D gene. This CDR3 has 14 residues. Trimming took 1 base from V and 2 from J, leaving 6 bases between them. Germline V gene lookup returns CDR1 SGHDT and CDR2 YYEEEE. The CDR3 DNA reads as TGTGCCAGCAGCTTGCGAGGGACTAATGAAAAACTGTTTTTT. It codes for CASSLRGTNEKLFF. Together with reference TRBV5-6 and TRBJ1-4, the CDR3 gives the full variable domain: DAGVTQSPTHLIKTRGQQVTLRCSPKSGHDTVSWYQQALGQGPQFIFQYYEEEERQRGNFPDRFSGHQFPNYSSELNVNALLLGDSALYLCASSLRGTNEKLFFGSGTQLSVL.